This is a list of T cell receptor beta chains from one sample in a study of T cell repertoires in cytomegalovirus infection. TCRdb itself ran the reads through MiXCR, one entry per CDR3 protein. Of 250,000 or so distinct CDR3 sequences listed, approximately 13% are singletons. Sample: PBMCs. These receptors were obtained from a human donor in good health (CMV status not recorded). Some clones in this sample may be carry-over from other donors' samples. The CDR3 runs from the conserved cysteine through the conserved F or W. A D gene is named only where the DNA matches it firmly. Expanded clones get a size class; other rows say once, few or many, or leave the size out.

>TRBV12-3/TRBV12-4|TRBJ2-1|many|TRBD2
CATLSGSSYNEQFF
TGTGCCACCCTTAGCGGGAGCTCCTACAATGAGCAGTTCTTC
>TRBV25-1|TRBJ2-2|few|TRBD2
CASSDRAGESGELFF
TGTGCCAGCAGTGACAGAGCGGGAGAATCCGGGGAGCTGTTTTTT
>TRBV20-1|TRBJ2-3|-|TRBD1
CSGDRTDTQYF
TGCAGTGGGGACAGGACAGATACGCAGTATTTT
>TRBV7-3|TRBJ2-6|many|TRBD2
CASSVTSGGASGANVLTF
TGTGCCAGCAGCGTAACTAGCGGGGGGGCCTCTGGGGCCAACGTCCTGACTTTC
>TRBV3-1|TRBJ1-4|few|-
CASSQDRGQRGNEKLFF
TGTGCCAGCAGCCAAGATCGGGGGCAACGCGGTAATGAAAAACTGTTTTTT
>TRBV12-3/TRBV12-4|TRBJ2-1|once|TRBD2
CASSFSGRGGNEQFF
TGTGCCAGCAGCTTTAGCGGGAGAGGTGGGAATGAGCAGTTCTTC
>TRBV7-2|TRBJ2-2|-|TRBD2
CASSRRVGLAGGRNTGELFF
TGTGCCAGCAGCCGCCGTGTTGGTCTAGCGGGGGGGAGGAACACCGGGGAGCTGTTTTTT
>TRBV12-5|TRBJ2-7|many|-
CASGFGDTAQYF
TGTGCTAGTGGCTTCGGGGACACGGCGCAGTACTTC
>TRBV7-2|TRBJ1-2|many|-
CASSPGVGYTF
TGTGCCAGCAGCCCCGGTGTTGGCTACACCTTC
>TRBV7-9|TRBJ2-1|many|-
CASSRVEVSYNEQFF
TGTGCCAGCAGCCGCGTGGAGGTCTCCTACAATGAGCAGTTCTTC
>TRBV7-9|TRBJ2-7|-|-
CASSSGLAKVEQYF
TGTGCCAGCAGCTCTGGGCTGGCCAAGGTCGAGCAGTACTTC
>TRBV28|TRBJ1-5|-|-
CASSLTWQFNQPQHF
TGTGCCAGCAGTTTAACGTGGCAGTTCAATCAGCCCCAGCATTTT
>TRBV12-3/TRBV12-4|TRBJ1-6|many|-
CASSSTGGPLHF
TGTGCCAGCAGCTCTACCGGGGGGCCCCTCCACTTT
>TRBV7-2|TRBJ1-2|many|TRBD1
CASSIPDRDYGYTF
TGTGCCAGCAGCATTCCCGACAGGGACTATGGCTACACCTTC
>TRBV19|TRBJ2-1|many|-
CASSIGGHNEQFF
TGTGCCAGTAGTATCGGTGGCCACAATGAGCAGTTCTTC
>TRBV7-2|TRBJ1-1|many|-
CASSSFRAGRNTEAFF
-